The rows below give T cell receptor beta chains drawn from one sample of a study of patients and donors after allogeneic stem cell transplantation. TCRdb reanalysed the RT-PCR reads using MiXCR and keeps one entry per CDR3 protein. This sample has about 230,000 distinct CDR3 sequences, with 13% to 15% found just once. What was sequenced was blood, either unsorted or a sorted T cell fraction (not recorded which). The receptors derive from a human donor who was either an allogeneic HSCT recipient or a stem cell or donor lymphocyte infusion donor (not recorded which). It is not recorded whose cells these are; they may come from a transplant donor. Both conserved end residues are part of each CDR3. A D gene is named only where the DNA matches it firmly. A row's size may be missing; if present it is once, few, many or a size class.

size,D,V,J,CDR3
.,.,TRBV20-1,TRBJ1-5,CSARGPGYQPQHF
.,.,TRBV5-5,TRBJ1-6,CASSLGTRNRGSPLHF
.,.,TRBV30,TRBJ1-3,CAWSDSRLSGNTIYF
.,.,TRBV30,TRBJ1-2,CAWSQRLDYGYTF
.,TRBD2,TRBV12-3/TRBV12-4,TRBJ2-3,CASTLGASGSTDTQYF
.,TRBD1,TRBV12-3/TRBV12-4,TRBJ2-1,CASSLIAGGSSEQFF
many,TRBD1,TRBV19,TRBJ1-1,CASSSTGLGNTEAFF
few,TRBD2,TRBV9,TRBJ2-5,CSSSRGTSILETQYF
few,.,TRBV10-3,TRBJ2-5,CAISPGRTQYF
.,TRBD1,TRBV5-1,TRBJ1-4,CASGGGTTNEKLFF
few,.,TRBV12-3/TRBV12-4,TRBJ2-6,CASSFTRDLRSGANVLTF
.,TRBD1,TRBV30,TRBJ2-1,CAWRMTGFEQFF
few,TRBD2,TRBV30,TRBJ2-2,CAWNPPLGLAGGVTGELFF
many,.,TRBV2,TRBJ2-7,CASTEPDSYEQYF
many,TRBD1,TRBV7-9,TRBJ1-1,CASSPDLARGPEAFF
.,.,TRBV9,TRBJ2-3,CASSVVGTQGPDTQYF
few,.,TRBV6-1,TRBJ1-2,CASTNGRGSYGYTF
few,.,TRBV30,TRBJ1-2,CAWSSGTPYGYTF
.,.,TRBV5-1,TRBJ1-1,CASSLAGGGGVTEAFF
.,TRBD2,TRBV24-1,TRBJ2-7,CATSGPGTSEQYEQYF
.,.,TRBV27,TRBJ1-1,CASSFRAMNTEAFF
.,TRBD1,TRBV12-3/TRBV12-4,TRBJ2-5,CASSLRRRGQETQYF
few,.,TRBV11-2,TRBJ2-5,CASSLAGGGLVTQYF
.,.,TRBV11-2,TRBJ1-4,CASSNRASNEKLFF
many,.,TRBV7-8,TRBJ1-1,CASSSRWDSGANTEAFF
.,.,TRBV7-9,TRBJ1-6,CASSLEGGPLHF
many,.,TRBV7-9,TRBJ2-1,CASRPPQVAGLYNEQFF
.,.,TRBV12-3/TRBV12-4,TRBJ2-7,CASSHSVGEYEQYF
many,TRBD1,TRBV7-9,TRBJ2-3,CASSSQTGFTDTQYF